Here is one TCR beta chain with its context. This table comes from immunoSEQ multiplex PCR, and its TCRdb copy is limited to in-frame clones, with some not included. Among millions of clones listed, more than 90% were seen once. This entry is derived from a study of shared clonotypes between healthy human individuals. Trimming at V came to 2 bases and at J to 1 base, leaving 5 bases not matched to a gene. There are 16 residues in the CDR3. Germline V gives CDR1 MGHRA, CDR2 YSYEKL. The TCR originated in a man younger than 35 in good health. The chain carries TRBV4-1 and TRBJ2-3; TRBD2 agrees at 8 bases. Material: naive CD4+ T cells sorted from blood. Subset denoted: CD45RA+ positively selected. The CDR3 DNA follows: TGCGCCAGCAGCCAATGGGCGACTAGCGGCACAGATACGCAGTATTTT. Amino acids: CASSQWATSGTDTQYF.